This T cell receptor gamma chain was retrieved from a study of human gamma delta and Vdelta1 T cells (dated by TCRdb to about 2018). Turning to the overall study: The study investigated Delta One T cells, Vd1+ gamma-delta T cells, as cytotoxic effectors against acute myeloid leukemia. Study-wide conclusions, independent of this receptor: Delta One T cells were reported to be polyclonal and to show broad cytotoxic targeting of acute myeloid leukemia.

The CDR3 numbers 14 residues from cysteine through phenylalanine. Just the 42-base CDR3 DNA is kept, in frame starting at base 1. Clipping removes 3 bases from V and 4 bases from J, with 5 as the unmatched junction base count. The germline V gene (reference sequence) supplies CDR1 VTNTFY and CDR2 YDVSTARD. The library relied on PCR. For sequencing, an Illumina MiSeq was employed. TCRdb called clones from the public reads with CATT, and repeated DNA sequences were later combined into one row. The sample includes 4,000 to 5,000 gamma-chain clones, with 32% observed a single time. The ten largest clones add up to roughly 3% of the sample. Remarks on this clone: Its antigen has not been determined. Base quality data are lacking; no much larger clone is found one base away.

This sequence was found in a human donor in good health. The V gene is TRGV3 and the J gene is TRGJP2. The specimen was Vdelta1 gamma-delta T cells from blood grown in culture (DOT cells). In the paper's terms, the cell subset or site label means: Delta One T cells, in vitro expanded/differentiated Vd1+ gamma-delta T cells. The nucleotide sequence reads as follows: TGTGCCACCTGGGACGGCCTTAGTGATTGGATCAAGACGTTT. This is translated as CATWDGLSDWIKTF.